This T cell receptor beta chain was sequenced during a study of T cells after yellow fever vaccination. Turning to the study itself: Fractions of limited cellularity were prepared by means of SMART-Seq v4 Ultra Low Input.

Trimming took 1 base from V and 4 from J; bases not matched to a gene: 3. CDR1 and CDR2 from the germline V gene are DFQATT and SNEGSKA (reference sequence). The CDR3 runs to 15 residues. Generation of TCR cDNA used 5'RACE template switching (which added a universal primer site and UMIs). Each CDR3 protein is one row after TCRdb ran MiXCR on the 5' RACE reads. Here the sample spans around 330,000 distinct CDR3 sequences, around 3.6% being singletons. Regarding the study as a whole: Most clones from primary vaccination were detected again post-booster (roughly 96% CD4, 88% CD8).

This clonotype came up many times. The target antigen is unknown. This receptor was identified in a man aged 18 to 29 who received the YFV17D yellow fever vaccine. The source was PBMCs, collected on the day of the yellow fever booster vaccination. The chain uses TRBV20-1 and TRBJ2-3; TRBD2 matches 12 bases. The DNA of the CDR3 is TGCAGTGCTAGAGCACTAGCGGGGGGATCAGATACGCAGTATTTT. It yields the protein CSARALAGGSDTQYF.